The present T cell receptor beta chain was sequenced within a study of shared clonotypes between healthy human individuals. Whole-study results and caveats: Clonotype sharing across several donors was observed for around 5% of naive CD4 clonotypes. What rarefaction showed was incomplete sorted-subset sequencing despite large depth. Generation probability values for non-shared clonotypes were lower than those for clonotypes shared by all four donors.

Naive-designated CD8 cells lacked CD45RO, were positively enriched for CCR7, and omitted terminally differentiated effector memory CD45RA+ cells. A single count supports this clone. The target antigen is unknown. Germline V lookup: CDR1 SGHNT, CDR2 YYREEE (reference sequence). The CDR3 has 15 residues. The ends were cut back, 4 bases at V and 2 bases at J, with 15 bases in the middle. Profiled with immunoSEQ multiplex PCR; TCRdb holds only in-frame clones, not every one. Among about 800,000 clones listed, 95% to 97% were seen once. The chain is built from TRBV5-4 and TRBJ1-2, with D possibly matching TRBD1 (5 bases). This sequence was found in a man under 40 in good health. Sequencing was performed on naive CD8+ T cells sorted from blood. The CDR3 protein is CASSGTMKENYGYTF. As DNA, the CDR3 is TGTGCCAGCAGCGGGACGATGAAGGAAAACTATGGCTACACCTTC.